This TCR beta chain comes out of a study of blood T cell repertoires in COVID-19. The overall study: Sites in the United States, Italy and Spain provided acute and convalescent COVID-19 samples. PBMCs, B-cell-depleted T cells, or T cells were the source of the cDNA or gDNA that made up the material.

Assignment of participants to cohorts was predicated upon participant-reported clinical history. Before being deemed recovered, Cohort 3 donors had two negative PCRs, clearance, or symptom resolution. CDR3 size: 17 residues. Germline V gene data show CDR1 as SGHNT and CDR2 as YENEEA. The V and J ends lost 0 bases and 0 bases respectively, with 12 bases between them. TCRdb's table, derived via immunoSEQ multiplex PCR, lists solely in-frame clones and lacks some. The table shows 140,000 or so clones, with 85% occurring only once. Sequenced sample: PBMCs or T cells enriched from blood (not recorded which). The TCR originated in a woman between 40 and 55 years old who had recovered from COVID-19. V usage is TRBV11-3 and J usage is TRBJ2-1; tentatively, D is TRBD2 (5 bases). The CDR3 loop reads CASSLDFNGDSYNEQFF. The DNA of the CDR3 is TGTGCCAGCAGCTTAGATTTCAACGGGGACTCCTACAATGAGCAGTTCTTC.